The present TCR beta chain was sequenced within a study of spatial heterogeneity in lung cancer. Study background: Raw reads showed each unique TCR and UMI combination turning up more than ten times on average.

The length of the CDR3 is 13 residues. The germline CDR1 and CDR2 sequences are MNHNS and SASEGT. Trimming pared 8 bases from V and 0 bases from J, leaving 8 bases between. Documented time point: blood at routine non-recurrence follow-up after resection. Material for sequencing was whole RNA from tumor, nontumor lung or frozen PBMC, left unsorted. The library protocol tagged each TCR cDNA with a unique molecular identifier. TCRdb fed the 5' RACE reads into MiXCR, producing one record per CDR3 protein. The sample contains roughly 99,000 distinct CDR3 sequences, 15% to 20% of which appear only once. The source material was PBMCs, sampled at follow-up. The rearrangement links TRBV6-1 to TRBJ1-3; no clear D. This clonotype originated in a male donor with early-stage non-small cell lung cancer. As DNA, the CDR3 is TGTGCCAGCGAGCGGTACTCTGGAAACACCATATATTTT. This gives the protein CASERYSGNTIYF.